This TCR beta chain originates from a study of blood T cell repertoires in COVID-19. Across the study: T cells, B-cell-depleted T cells, or PBMCs supplied cDNA or gDNA.

Assay: immunoSEQ multiplex PCR; the TCRdb copy retains only in-frame clones and omits some. Here the sample spans 95,000 to 110,000 clones, 70% to 90% being singletons. CDR3 length: 13 residues. Trimming pared 6 bases from V and 4 bases from J, leaving 12 bases between. Germline V gene data show CDR1 as SQVTM and CDR2 as ANQGSEA. The specimen sequenced was peripheral blood. The TCR originated in a man between 50 and 59 years old in a cohort sampled during active COVID-19. This chain links TRBV29-1 with TRBJ2-2; maybe TRBD2 (5 bases). The CDR3 spells CSVTFGITGELFF. CDR3 nucleotide sequence: TGCAGCGTGACCTTCGGGATCACCGGGGAGCTGTTTTTT.